A selection of T cell receptor beta chains follows, all from one sample in a study of blood T cell repertoires in COVID-19. The assay was immunoSEQ multiplex PCR, and TCRdb's table has in-frame clones only and misses some. The sample shows under 200,000 clones, over 80% of them seen only once. Sequenced input: peripheral blood. All receptors come from a woman aged 55-70 years with COVID-19, enrolled during active disease. The CDR3 runs from the conserved cysteine through the conserved F or W. Each record gives: J gene, V gene, D gene, clone size, CDR3 protein, CDR3 DNA. D genes are given only for firm matches. Size is omitted from some rows. Given values are once, few, many or a class for expanded clones.

J: TRBJ1-5
V: TRBV2
D: TRBD1
size: NA
CDR3: CASNTGTGGNQPQHF
DNA: TGTGCCAGCAATACCGGGACAGGGGGCAATCAGCCCCAGCATTTT

J: TRBJ2-7
V: TRBV28
D: TRBD2
size: NA
CDR3: CASSFTFRTSGSGYEQYF
DNA: TGTGCCAGCAGTTTTACTTTCCGGACTAGCGGGAGTGGGTACGAGCAGTACTTC

J: TRBJ2-7
V: TRBV6-5
D: NA
size: few
CDR3: CASTTIGGRRGEQYF
DNA: TGTGCCAGCACCACGATCGGGGGGCGCAGGGGCGAGCAGTACTTC

J: TRBJ2-2
V: TRBV9
D: NA
size: NA
CDR3: CASSVTGNTGELFF
DNA: TGTGCCAGCAGCGTAACAGGGAACACCGGGGAGCTGTTTTTT

J: TRBJ1-1
V: TRBV27
D: TRBD1
size: NA
CDR3: CASSPLRAGTGARDTEAFF
DNA: TGTGCCAGCAGTCCGCTGAGGGCCGGGACAGGGGCTCGGGACACTGAAGCTTTCTTT

J: TRBJ2-1
V: TRBV5-1
D: NA
size: NA
CDR3: CASSFGEEQFF
DNA: TGCGCCAGCAGCTTTGGAGAAGAGCAGTTCTTC

J: TRBJ2-5
V: TRBV5-1
D: NA
size: once
CDR3: CASRIGTPRETQYF
DNA: TGCGCCAGTCGAATCGGGACACCGCGAGAGACCCAGTACTTC

J: TRBJ1-6
V: TRBV13
D: NA
size: once
CDR3: CASSPRHGGYNSPLHF
DNA: TGTGCCAGCAGCCCAAGGCACGGCGGCTATAATTCACCCCTCCACTTT

J: TRBJ2-1
V: TRBV5-4
D: TRBD2
size: NA
CDR3: CASSLTSGGAFSNEQFF
DNA: TGTGCCAGCAGCCTAACTAGCGGGGGGGCATTCAGCAATGAGCAGTTCTTC

J: TRBJ2-2
V: TRBV6-1
D: NA
size: NA
CDR3: CASSEDLAGTGELFF
DNA: TGCGCCAGCAGTGAAGATCTGGCGGGCACCGGGGAGCTGTTTTTT

J: TRBJ2-7
V: TRBV3-1/TRBV3-2
D: TRBD2
size: NA
CDR3: CASSPGLAGAYEQYF
DNA: TGTGCCAGCAGCCCGGGACTAGCGGGAGCCTACGAGCAGTACTTC

J: TRBJ2-5
V: TRBV27
D: TRBD2
size: NA
CDR3: CASSSRLAGGETQYF
DNA: TGTGCCAGCAGTTCGCGACTAGCGGGGGGAGAGACCCAGTACTTC

J: TRBJ2-1
V: TRBV18
D: NA
size: NA
CDR3: CASSPRASLLYNEQFF
DNA: TGTGCCAGCTCACCACGGGCTAGCCTCTTGTACAATGAGCAGTTCTTC

J: TRBJ1-4
V: TRBV4-1
D: NA
size: NA
CDR3: CASSQVGSEKLFF
DNA: TGCGCCAGCAGCCAAGTGGGTAGCGAAAAACTGTTTTTT

J: TRBJ1-1
V: TRBV5-1
D: NA
size: NA
CDR3: CASSPLGAVMNTEAFF
DNA: TGCGCCAGCAGCCCGCTCGGTGCGGTCATGAACACTGAAGCTTTCTTT

J: TRBJ1-1
V: TRBV7-8
D: NA
size: NA
CDR3: CASSSSRNKGIEAFF
DNA: TGTGCCAGCAGCTCGTCTCGAAATAAGGGGATCGAAGCTTTCTTT

J: TRBJ2-1
V: TRBV2
D: TRBD1
size: NA
CDR3: CASRDGTVLPWDEQFF
DNA: TGTGCCAGCAGGGACGGGACAGTACTACCTTGGGATGAGCAGTTCTTC

J: TRBJ2-2
V: TRBV3-1/TRBV3-2
D: TRBD2
size: many
CDR3: CASRATSGRAGELFF
DNA: TGTGCCAGCAGGGCTACTAGCGGGAGAGCCGGGGAGCTGTTTTTT

J: TRBJ2-1
V: TRBV6-5
D: NA
size: once
CDR3: CASYRLWEQFF
DNA: TGTGCCAGCTACAGGTTGTGGGAGCAGTTCTTC

J: TRBJ2-2
V: TRBV19
D: TRBD1
size: NA
CDR3: CASSTRTGANTGELFF
DNA: TGTGCCAGTAGTACCCGGACAGGGGCGAACACCGGGGAGCTGTTTTTT

J: TRBJ1-5
V: TRBV11-3
D: TRBD1
size: NA
CDR3: CASSLDGTGGFNQPQHF
DNA: TGTGCCAGCAGCTTAGATGGGACAGGGGGCTTCAATCAGCCCCAGCATTTT

J: TRBJ2-7
V: TRBV19
D: TRBD2
size: NA
CDR3: CASSSSGSYEQYF
DNA: TGTGCCAGTAGTTCGAGCGGGAGTTACGAGCAGTACTTC

J: TRBJ2-1
V: TRBV5-1
D: TRBD1
size: NA
CDR3: CASSLADRGTRQFF
DNA: TGCGCCAGCAGCTTGGCAGACAGGGGGACGCGGCAGTTCTTC

J: TRBJ1-1
V: TRBV27
D: NA
size: NA
CDR3: CASSSRLSTEAFF
DNA: TGTGCCAGCAGTTCCAGGTTGAGCACTGAAGCTTTCTTT

J: TRBJ2-7
V: TRBV25-1
D: NA
size: NA
CDR3: CASRHSGTLTYEQYF
DNA: TGTGCCAGCAGGCATTCCGGGACACTGACCTACGAGCAGTACTTC

J: TRBJ2-2
V: TRBV7-9
D: NA
size: few
CDR3: CANKQGRTGELFF
DNA: TGTGCCAACAAACAGGGTCGCACCGGGGAGCTGTTTTTT

J: TRBJ2-5
V: TRBV6-5
D: NA
size: NA
CDR3: CASSYPRGAQETQYF
DNA: TGTGCCAGCAGTTACCCCAGGGGAGCGCAAGAGACCCAGTACTTC

J: TRBJ2-7
V: TRBV5-1
D: NA
size: once
CDR3: CASSLDSGGTYEQYF
DNA: TGCGCCAGCAGCTTGGACTCCGGTGGTACCTACGAGCAGTACTTC

J: TRBJ2-2
V: TRBV5-4
D: NA
size: NA
CDR3: CASSLGDKYTGELFF
DNA: TGTGCCAGCAGCCTTGGGGACAAATACACCGGGGAGCTGTTTTTT

J: TRBJ1-2
V: TRBV19
D: NA
size: NA
CDR3: CASSMGQGWYYGYTF
DNA: TGTGCCAGTAGTATGGGTCAGGGATGGTACTATGGCTACACCTTC

J: TRBJ2-3
V: TRBV6-5
D: TRBD2
size: NA
CDR3: CASSSGGAVDTQYF
DNA: TGTGCCAGCAGTAGCGGGGGGGCGGTCGATACGCAGTATTTT

J: TRBJ2-3
V: TRBV28
D: NA
size: NA
CDR3: CASSLQGSVSDTQYF
DNA: TGTGCCAGCAGTTTACAGGGGTCTGTATCAGATACGCAGTATTTT

J: TRBJ1-5
V: TRBV7-9
D: NA
size: NA
CDR3: CASSLGVGNQPQHF
DNA: TGTGCCAGCAGCTTAGGTGTAGGCAATCAGCCCCAGCATTTT

J: TRBJ1-6
V: TRBV7-2
D: TRBD1
size: NA
CDR3: CASSPRQGAIWDSPLHF
DNA: TGTGCCAGCAGCCCCCGGCAGGGGGCTATATGGGATTCACCCCTCCACTTT

J: TRBJ1-1
V: TRBV19
D: NA
size: NA
CDR3: CASSISQGWTEAFF
DNA: TGTGCCAGTAGTATCAGTCAGGGATGGACTGAAGCTTTCTTT

J: TRBJ2-3
V: TRBV5-1
D: NA
size: NA
CDR3: CASSPDTQYF
DNA: TGCGCCAGCTCCCCGGATACGCAGTATTTT

J: TRBJ1-4
V: TRBV11-2
D: TRBD1
size: NA
CDR3: CASSSRTGGEVFSEKLFF
DNA: TGTGCCAGCAGCTCACGGACAGGGGGCGAAGTATTCTCTGAAAAACTGTTTTTT

J: TRBJ1-4
V: TRBV3-1/TRBV3-2
D: NA
size: NA
CDR3: CASSQGAIEKLFF
DNA: TGTGCCAGCAGCCAGGGGGCAATTGAAAAACTGTTTTTT

J: TRBJ2-1
V: TRBV24-1
D: TRBD1
size: once
CDR3: CATRTGGNGEQFF
DNA: TGTGCCACCCGAACAGGGGGTAACGGTGAGCAGTTCTTC

J: TRBJ2-2
V: TRBV6-4
D: NA
size: NA
CDR3: CASSAGNTGELFF
DNA: TGTGCCAGCAGTGCAGGGAACACCGGGGAGCTGTTTTTT

J: TRBJ1-6
V: TRBV19
D: NA
size: NA
CDR3: CASSPRPGTGLNSPLHF
DNA: TGTGCCAGTAGTCCGAGGCCGGGAACGGGTCTTAATTCACCCCTCCACTTT

J: TRBJ1-5
V: TRBV5-5
D: TRBD1
size: once
CDR3: CASSFGAGGQPQHF
DNA: TGTGCCAGCAGCTTCGGGGCAGGGGGTCAGCCCCAGCATTTT

J: TRBJ2-7
V: TRBV7-9
D: NA
size: NA
CDR3: CASSPLAGRYEQYF
DNA: TGTGCCAGCAGCCCCCTCGCGGGTCGCTACGAGCAGTACTTC

J: TRBJ1-1
V: TRBV28
D: TRBD1
size: NA
CDR3: CASSQQGRTEAFF
DNA: TGTGCCAGCAGCCAACAGGGGAGAACTGAAGCTTTCTTT

J: TRBJ1-2
V: TRBV28
D: TRBD1
size: NA
CDR3: CASRIGQGYYGYTF
DNA: TGTGCCAGCAGGATAGGACAGGGGTACTATGGCTACACCTTC

J: TRBJ1-3
V: TRBV7-3
D: NA
size: NA
CDR3: CASSPQGSPGNTIYF
DNA: TGTGCCAGCAGCCCCCAGGGGTCTCCTGGAAACACCATATATTTT

J: TRBJ1-2
V: TRBV19
D: NA
size: NA
CDR3: CASSYRSGDGYTF
DNA: TGTGCCAGTAGTTACAGGTCAGGGGATGGCTACACCTTC

J: TRBJ2-1
V: TRBV18
D: TRBD2
size: NA
CDR3: CASSPRTSGYNEQFF
DNA: TGTGCCAGCTCACCTAGGACTAGCGGCTACAATGAGCAGTTCTTC

J: TRBJ2-2
V: TRBV6-5
D: NA
size: NA
CDR3: CASSAGNTGELFF
DNA: TGTGCCAGCTCAGCGGGGAACACCGGGGAGCTGTTTTTT

J: TRBJ1-6
V: TRBV6-5
D: TRBD1
size: few
CDR3: CASLRTGFVQPLHF
DNA: TGTGCCAGTTTACGGACAGGTTTTGTCCAACCCCTCCACTTT

J: TRBJ2-6
V: TRBV5-1
D: NA
size: NA
CDR3: CASRRGLSGANVLTF
DNA: TGCGCCAGCAGGAGGGGGTTGTCTGGGGCCAACGTCCTGACTTTC

J: TRBJ1-1
V: TRBV12-3/TRBV12-4
D: TRBD1
size: NA
CDR3: CASTRQGNTEAFF
DNA: TGTGCCAGCACCCGACAGGGGAACACTGAAGCTTTCTTT

J: TRBJ2-5
V: TRBV9
D: TRBD1
size: once
CDR3: CASSQTGVTKRETQYF
DNA: TGTGCCAGCAGCCAGACAGGGGTGACCAAAAGAGAGACCCAGTACTTC

J: TRBJ2-3
V: TRBV6-2/TRBV6-3
D: TRBD2
size: NA
CDR3: CASSYTLTSGGWDTQYF
DNA: TGTGCCAGCAGTTACACCCTGACTAGCGGGGGGTGGGATACGCAGTATTTT

J: TRBJ2-2
V: TRBV10-2
D: NA
size: few
CDR3: CASSEPMARGVGITGELFF
DNA: TGCGCCAGCAGTGAGCCGATGGCCAGGGGTGTGGGTATCACCGGGGAGCTGTTTTTT

J: TRBJ1-6
V: TRBV19
D: NA
size: NA
CDR3: CASTLRPGLGNSPLHF
DNA: TGTGCCAGTACCCTCAGACCCGGACTAGGAAATTCACCCCTCCACTTT

J: TRBJ1-1
V: TRBV7-5
D: NA
size: NA
CDR3: CARRANPKRAEAFF
DNA: TGTGCCAGAAGAGCGAACCCTAAGAGGGCTGAAGCTTTCTTT

J: TRBJ2-5
V: TRBV7-2
D: TRBD1
size: once
CDR3: CASSRISGTGVETQYF
DNA: TGTGCCAGCAGCCGGATTTCCGGGACAGGGGTGGAGACCCAGTACTTC

J: TRBJ1-1
V: TRBV2
D: TRBD1
size: NA
CDR3: CASSTDRDTEAFF
DNA: TGTGCCAGCAGTACAGACAGGGACACTGAAGCTTTCTTT